This TCR beta chain was identified in a study of T cell repertoires in cytomegalovirus infection. Looking at the study overall: Signatures in public TCR beta sequences pointed to both CMV infection and matching HLA type. Findings and caveats of the study: Summed public TCR beta family frequency identified CMV carriers bearing the relevant HLA. Ex vivo responses were dominated by HLA-C-restricted CMV-specific TCR beta clonotypes.

CDR3 length equals 14 residues. Germline CDR1 reads SNHLY; CDR2 reads FYNNEI. Unmatched junction bases numbered 7, after V lost 7 bases and J lost 6 bases. This clonotype was found a few times. No antigen is known for it. TCRdb analysed the reads with MiXCR anew, one entry per CDR3 protein. The table shows a few hundred thousand distinct CDR3 sequences, with about a quarter occurring only once. This TCR derives from a human donor in good health (CMV status not recorded). Some clones in this sample may be carry-over from other donors' samples. The sequenced material came from PBMCs. J is TRBJ2-3 and V is TRBV2; 10 nucleotides match TRBD2. CDR3 protein: CASNLAGGADTQYF. CDR3 sequence (DNA): TGTGCCAGCAATTTAGCGGGAGGCGCGGATACGCAGTATTTT.